This T cell receptor (beta chain) came from a study of blood T cells in healthy people across ages. General observations from the study: Leaving the PBMCs unsorted stopped any conclusive comparison of naive versus antigen-experienced cells.

The individuals who served as donors were healthy Caucasians living in Russia, aged roughly 6 to 90. The second PCR ran roughly 7 to 11 cycles with a sample-barcoded 5' primer and J-beta primers. Every sample gave at least 3 million paired-end reads containing CDR3. In TCRdb, the 5' RACE reads were re-called with MiXCR into one record per CDR3 protein. This sample yields about 1.6 million distinct CDR3 sequences, of which about 31% are seen a single time; about 11% belongs to the top ten. The V gene's germline CDR1 is SQVTM and CDR2 ANQGSEA. This CDR3 contains 13 residues. V was trimmed by 7 bases and J by 1 base, leaving 8 bases between them. This clonotype was seen a handful of times. Its antigen is not known.

The clonotype originates from a woman in her 30s in good health. The chain joins TRBV29-1 to TRBJ2-6, with D possibly TRBD2 on 5 matching bases. Sequenced: blood. The CDR3 DNA follows: TGCAGCGCGGGAACTTCTGGGGCCAACGTCCTGACTTTC. Residues: CSAGTSGANVLTF.